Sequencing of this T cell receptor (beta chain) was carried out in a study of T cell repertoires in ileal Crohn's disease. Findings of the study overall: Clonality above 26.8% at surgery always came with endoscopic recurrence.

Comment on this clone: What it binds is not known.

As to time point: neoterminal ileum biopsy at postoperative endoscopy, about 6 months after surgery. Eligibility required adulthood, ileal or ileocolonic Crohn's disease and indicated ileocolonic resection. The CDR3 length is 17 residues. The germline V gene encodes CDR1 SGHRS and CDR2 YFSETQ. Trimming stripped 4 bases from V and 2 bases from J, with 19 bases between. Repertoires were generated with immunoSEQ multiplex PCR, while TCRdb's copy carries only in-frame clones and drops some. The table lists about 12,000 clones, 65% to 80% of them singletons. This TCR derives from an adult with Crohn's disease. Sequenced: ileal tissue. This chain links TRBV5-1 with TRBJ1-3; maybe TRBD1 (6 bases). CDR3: CASSLQGRGFTGNTIYF. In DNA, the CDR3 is TGCGCCAGCAGCCTACAGGGCAGGGGCTTTACTGGAAACACCATATATTTT. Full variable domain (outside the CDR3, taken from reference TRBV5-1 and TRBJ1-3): KAGVTQTPRYLIKTRGQQVTLSCSPISGHRSVSWYQQTPGQGLQFLFEYFSETQRNKGNFPGRFSGRQFSNSRSEMNVSTLELGDSALYLCASSLQGRGFTGNTIYFGEGSWLTVV.